The rows below give T cell receptor beta chains drawn from one sample of a study of PD-L1 blockade in urothelial cancer. Here immunoSEQ multiplex PCR was the method, and the copy in TCRdb shows in-frame clones only, minus some. The profile shows tens of thousands of clones, approximately 89% of them singletons. The sample here was PBMCs, taken around atezolizumab (anti-PD-L1) treatment. Receptor source: an elderly woman with urothelial cancer. Both conserved end residues are part of each CDR3. A D gene is named only where the DNA matches it firmly.

length	D	V	J	CDR3
14	.	TRBV5-1	TRBJ2-7	CASSLGQVGREQYF
13	.	TRBV7-9	TRBJ1-1	CASSLKGRGEAFF
15	TRBD1	TRBV2	TRBJ2-1	CASSETGGSYNEQFF
16	TRBD2	TRBV7-6	TRBJ2-1	CASSGLAGVRPNEQFF
19	TRBD1	TRBV18	TRBJ2-6	CASSPFGTGSPSGANVLTF
18	.	TRBV11-2	TRBJ1-4	CASSLGFPAVALNEKLFF
15	.	TRBV27	TRBJ1-2	CASSLSGAAAYGYTF
15	.	TRBV7-3	TRBJ1-5	CASSNSGGMMQPQHF
17	.	TRBV7-6	TRBJ1-4	CASSLGSSVATNEKLFF
15	.	TRBV9	TRBJ2-7	CASSVGGGFSYEQYF
15	TRBD1	TRBV15	TRBJ1-2	CATSRARKGADGYTF
13	.	TRBV5-1	TRBJ1-5	CASSLGGGRPQHF
18	.	TRBV2	TRBJ1-5	CASSGGLSGEYSNQPQHF
16	TRBD1	TRBV7-2	TRBJ2-7	CASSFRQTGGTYEQYF
14	TRBD1	TRBV29-1	TRBJ1-2	CSAKTGGENYGYTF
14	.	TRBV18	TRBJ2-5	CASSPEEVRETQYF
16	.	TRBV9	TRBJ1-3	CASSVSGFESEGTIYF
19	TRBD2	TRBV5-1	TRBJ2-7	CASSLAAGGVAKRPYEQYF
14	.	TRBV9	TRBJ2-7	CASSVGTTPYEQYF
11	.	TRBV29-1	TRBJ1-2	CSVDRAYGYTF
18	TRBD2	TRBV4-1	TRBJ2-3	CASSQERASGGLTDTQYF
15	.	TRBV28	TRBJ2-7	CASSSSTSLRYEQYF
20	TRBD2	TRBV5-1	TRBJ2-1	CASSLEGTSGSARSYNEQFF
16	TRBD1	TRBV27	TRBJ2-3	CASSIHTGAVSYTQYF
14	.	TRBV11-2	TRBJ1-6	CASSNRDNYSPLHF
17	.	TRBV5-1	TRBJ2-3	CASSLKGEGLGTDTQYF
16	.	TRBV10-1	TRBJ2-1	CASSLPLGRGYNEQFF
13	.	TRBV29-1	TRBJ1-1	CSVEPGGRTEAFF
13	.	TRBV25-1	TRBJ1-1	CASSGGITGEAFF
15	.	TRBV5-6	TRBJ2-1	CATTLADSLYNEQFF
18	TRBD2	TRBV29-1	TRBJ2-1	CSVPTLGTSGSSYNEQFF
13	TRBD1	TRBV28	TRBJ2-3	CATEGQRLDTQYF
13	TRBD2	TRBV10-1	TRBJ2-1	CASRAGREAEQFF
13	TRBD2	TRBV19	TRBJ2-1	CASSILAGGLEFF
14	.	TRBV19	TRBJ1-2	CASSIPHSLYGYTF
14	TRBD1	TRBV18	TRBJ2-7	CASSPGQGIHEQYF
14	TRBD1	TRBV29-1	TRBJ2-7	CSVAHVTGGDEQYF
16	.	TRBV4-2	TRBJ2-3	CASSQDWLGGTDTQYF
17	TRBD2	TRBV11-2	TRBJ2-5	CASSLDFRGSGGETQYF
16	TRBD1	TRBV27	TRBJ1-2	CASSSRLTGADYGYTF
16	.	TRBV5-6	TRBJ2-2	CASSRGLTGNTGELFF